The entry below describes one TCR beta chain. One entry per CDR3 protein, called by TCRdb with MiXCR from the 5' RACE reads. The sample includes just over 400,000 distinct CDR3 sequences, under 25% of them seen just once. These data come from a study of T-cell memory formation after mild COVID-19. Whole-study context: Clusters of TCRs were largely donor specific.

Germline V CDR1 and CDR2: SGHVS, FNYEAQ. Between the trimmed V and J ends, which lost 7 bases and 5 bases, there was a span of 20 bases. The CDR3 sequence is 15 residues long. The clonotype was recovered from an adult woman who had mild COVID-19 (a few samples of this study predate the infection). Cell type and time point are not known. The sample comprised PBMCs or a T cell subset sorted from them (not recorded which). This chain connects TRBV7-6 to TRBJ2-5; maybe TRBD2 (5 bases). CDR3 DNA: TGTGCCAGCACCCCCGGGTTCGGGGAACGGGAGACCCAGTACTTC. Translated, it gives CASTPGFGERETQYF.